A single sample gave rise to the 29 T cell receptor beta chains below, sequenced in a study of cytomegalovirus exposure and HLA in healthy donors. Amplification used 60 Vbeta primers and 13 Jbeta primers. The repertoire was sequenced with immunoSEQ multiplex PCR; TCRdb's copy has only in-frame clones and lacks some. Counted here are around 210,000 clones, 78% occurring once; the ten biggest clones make up 0.45% to 0.5%. Sequencing input: PBMCs. The receptors derive from a boy aged 10-17 years in good health and CMV-seronegative.

This chain joins TRBV19 and TRBJ1-1; no reliable D call. V lost 1 base to trimming and J lost 4 bases, with 10 bases between them. Germline loops: CDR1 LNHDA, CDR2 SQIVND (reference sequence). This CDR3 has 14 residues. The CDR3 DNA sequence: TGTGCCAGTAGTATAGGTAGGGAGGGCACTGAAGCTTTCTTT. It is translated as CASSIGREGTEAFF.

For the CDR3, the DNA is TGTGCCAGCAGCCCCGGACAGGCTTACACCGGGGAGCTGTTTTTT. Amino acids: CASSPGQAYTGELFF. The genes are TRBV11-2 and TRBJ2-2; 7 bases match TRBD1. There are 15 residues in the CDR3. Per the germline V gene, CDR1 is SGHAT and CDR2 is FQNNGV. J lost 3 bases, V lost 5 bases, and 6 bases had no gene match.

The V call is TRBV4-1, the J call TRBJ1-5; 7 bases are a match to TRBD1. The length of the CDR3 is 15 residues. Germline V gene data show CDR1 as MGHRA and CDR2 as YSYEKL. V lost 2 bases and J lost 4; bases outside the gene matches: 5. The CDR3 spells CASSQPDRENQPQHF. In nucleotides, the CDR3 is TGCGCCAGCAGCCAACCCGACAGGGAAAATCAGCCCCAGCATTTT.

The chain has TRBV2 and TRBJ2-5, with a weak D call TRBD2 (5 bases). Deletions cut 6 bases from V and 7 bases from J, with 9 bases between. CDR1 and CDR2 (germline): SNHLY, FYNNEI. The CDR3 has 11 amino acids. The CDR3 DNA reads TGTGCCAGCAGGGAGGATCGGACCCAGTACTTC. This codes for CASREDRTQYF.

V gene TRBV7-6 combines with J gene TRBJ1-5; 9 bases match TRBD1. The CDR3 spans 15 residues. From germline, CDR1 is SGHVS and CDR2 FNYEAQ. V shed 5 bases, J shed 4 bases, and the junction held 6 bases outside the gene matches. CDR3 bases: TGTGCCAGCAGCCATGGGACAGGGAGGAATCAGCCCCAGCATTTT. It is translated as CASSHGTGRNQPQHF. The full variable domain, its missing parts supplied by reference TRBV7-6 and TRBJ1-5, is GAGVSQSPRYKVTKRGQDVALRCDPISGHVSLYWYRQALGQGPEFLTYFNYEAQQDKSGLPNDRFSAERPEGSISTLTIQRTEQRDSAMYRCASSHGTGRNQPQHFGDGTRLSIL.

The chain recombines TRBV4-2 with TRBJ1-2, with TRBD1 identical over 7 bases. This CDR3 has 13 residues. V dropped 0 bases and J dropped 6; count of bases not matched to a gene: 1. Germline-derived CDR1 and CDR2 are LGHNA and YNFKEQ. The CDR3 nucleotides read TGTGCCAGCAGCCAAGAAGGACAGGATGGCTACACCTTC. It encodes CASSQEGQDGYTF.

The chain links TRBV9 to TRBJ1-1; maybe TRBD1 (6 bases). Germline-derived CDR1 and CDR2 are SGDLS and YYNGEE. The CDR3 covers 14 residues. V lost 0 bases, J lost 2 bases, and 8 bases lay in between. As DNA, the CDR3 is TGTGCCAGCAGCGTAGTGGGGGCCAACACTGAAGCTTTCTTT. The encoded protein is CASSVVGANTEAFF.

The genes are TRBV19 and TRBJ2-7, with 7 bases identical to TRBD2. CDR1 is LNHDA and CDR2 is SQIVND in the germline V gene (reference sequence). The CDR3 spans 14 residues. V lost 3 bases to trimming and J lost 6 bases; unmatched junction nucleotides: 8. In DNA, the CDR3 is TGTGCCAGTAGTATGGCTAGCGGTACGTTCGAGCAGTACTTC. Translating it yields CASSMASGTFEQYF.

The CDR3 region is CASSTRTSQETQYF. The CDR3 coding sequence is TGTGCCAGCAGCACCCGCACTAGCCAAGAGACCCAGTACTTC. The chain links TRBV6-6 to TRBJ2-5; D may be TRBD2 (5 bases). Between the trimmed V and J ends, which lost 6 bases and 1 base, there was a span of 12 bases. The CDR3 is 14 amino acids. The germline V gene has CDR1 MNHNY and CDR2 SVGAGI (reference sequence).

This clone came up many times. The rearrangement uses TRBV6-4 and TRBJ2-2; 12 nucleotides match TRBD2. Germline CDR1 reads MRHNA; CDR2 reads SNTAGT. The CDR3 has 16 amino acids. Losses at the gene ends were 4 bases for V and 2 bases for J; bases not matched to a gene: 2. CDR3 amino acids: CASSGTSGENTGELFF. The CDR3 DNA reads TGTGCCAGCAGTGGGACTAGCGGGGAAAACACCGGGGAGCTGTTTTTT.

V usage is TRBV2 and J usage is TRBJ2-7, with 9 bases fitting TRBD1. Trimming at V came to 6 bases and at J to 4 bases, leaving 1 base not matched to a gene. The CDR3 totals 12 residues. The germline gives CDR1 SNHLY, CDR2 FYNNEI. For the CDR3, the DNA is TGTGCCAGCAGGGGGACAGGGTACGAGCAGTACTTC. Encoded protein: CASRGTGYEQYF.

The chain joins TRBV11-2 to TRBJ1-1; tentatively, D is TRBD1 (5 bases). Germline lookup yields CDR1 SGHAT and CDR2 FQNNGV. The V end was cut by 5 bases, the J end by 4 bases, with 14 bases between. The CDR3 totals 14 residues. The CDR3 nucleotides read TGTGCCAGCAGCATGACAGTGCGGACCACTGAAGCTTTCTTT. This translates into CASSMTVRTTEAFF.

The CDR3 loop reads CASSFLGDGESYGYTF. The CDR3, as DNA: TGTGCCAGCAGCTTTTTAGGTGACGGAGAATCCTATGGCTACACCTTC. The V and J genes are TRBV7-2 and TRBJ1-2; D not certain. V was clipped by 3 bases and J by 4 bases, with 18 bases between them. Germline lookup yields CDR1 SGHTA and CDR2 FQGNSA. The CDR3 runs 16 residues. The whole variable domain, remainder taken from reference TRBV7-2 and TRBJ1-2, is GAGVSQSPSNKVTEKGKDVELRCDPISGHTALYWYRQSLGQGLEFLIYFQGNSAPDKSGLPSDRFSAERTGGSVSTLTIQRTQQEDSAVYLCASSFLGDGESYGYTFGSGTRLTVV.

CDR3 in amino acids: CASSFTGTAPNYGYTF. The CDR3, as DNA: TGTGCCAGCAGCTTTACCGGGACAGCCCCTAACTATGGCTACACCTTC. The V gene is TRBV9, the J gene TRBJ1-2, with 7 bases that match TRBD1. CDR3 size: 16 residues. Trimming removed 4 bases from V and 0 bases from J; junction bases left unmatched: 9. Looked up from germline, CDR1 is SGDLS and CDR2 is YYNGEE.

The V and J genes are TRBV11-3 and TRBJ2-1; 12 bases are a match to TRBD2. Per germline, CDR1 SGHNT and CDR2 YENEEA. The CDR3 loop spans 18 amino acids. The V and J ends lost 0 bases and 0 bases, in that order; junction bases with no gene match: 3. The CDR3 nucleotides read TGTGCCAGCAGCTTAGACATACTAGCGGGGGGCTCCTACAATGAGCAGTTCTTC. Its protein is CASSLDILAGGSYNEQFF.

The chain joins TRBV7-8 to TRBJ2-1, with a weak D call TRBD2 (6 bases). Germline lookup yields CDR1 SGHVS and CDR2 FQNEAQ. Trimming removed 5 bases at V and 0 bases at J, with 26 bases between. The CDR3 is made up of 20 amino acids. CDR3 nucleotide sequence: TGTGCCAGCAGCACAAGGGGCAGGGATTCAGTAGCGGCCTCCTACAATGAGCAGTTCTTC. This encodes CASSTRGRDSVAASYNEQFF.

The chain links TRBV15 to TRBJ1-2; 8 bases match TRBD1. The CDR3 is 14 residues long. V lost 0 bases, J lost 7 bases, and 4 bases stayed unmatched. Germline V gene data show CDR1 as LNHNV and CDR2 as YYDKDF (reference sequence). In DNA, the CDR3 is TGTGCCACCAGCAGAGATCGGACAGGGAGTGGCTACACCTTC. This gives the protein CATSRDRTGSGYTF.

CDR3 coding DNA: TGTGCCAGCAGGTTTGCAGGGGGTGATGAGCAGTTCTTC. It translates to CASRFAGGDEQFF. V is TRBV7-2 and J is TRBJ2-1, with 7 bases aligning to TRBD1. The V and J ends lost 6 bases and 8 bases, in that order; junction bases with no gene match: 7. The germline gives CDR1 SGHTA, CDR2 FQGNSA. CDR3 length: 13 amino acids.

This clone came up a few times. J is TRBJ1-2 and V is TRBV7-3, with D perhaps matching TRBD1 (6 bases). The CDR3 sequence is 13 residues long. Germline loops: CDR1 SGHTA, CDR2 FQGTGA. The ends were cut back, 1 base at V and 6 bases at J, with 9 bases in the middle. CDR3 in DNA: TGTGCCAGCAGCTTAAGGGGGGGGCATGGCTACACCTTC. It encodes CASSLRGGHGYTF.

J is TRBJ1-6 and V is TRBV29-1; D gene ambiguous. The CDR3 has 13 amino acids. The germline V gene encodes CDR1 SQVTM and CDR2 ANQGSEA. The CDR3 DNA sequence: TGCGCTGGAGGGCCAGATTATAATTCACCCCTCCACTTT. Its translation: CAGGPDYNSPLHF.

The chain employs TRBV6-1 and TRBJ1-1; the D is unclear. The V and J ends lost 3 bases and 1 base respectively, with 6 bases between them. CDR1 and CDR2 from the germline V gene are MNHNS and SASEGT. The CDR3 is made up of 13 amino acids. The CDR3 DNA follows: TGTGCCAGCAGTGAGCAGGAGAACACTGAAGCTTTCTTT. It specifies CASSEQENTEAFF.

This clone was detected a few times. This chain connects TRBV5-1 to TRBJ2-2; D is unresolved. Germline CDR1 SGHRS, CDR2 YFSETQ. CDR3 size: 14 residues. V shed 0 bases and J shed 0 bases, with 3 bases lying between them. CDR3 DNA sequence: TGCGCCAGCAGCTTGGACACGAACACCGGGGAGCTGTTTTTT. This translates into CASSLDTNTGELFF.

This chain uses TRBV5-1 with TRBJ1-3; D remains ambiguous. Looked up from germline, CDR1 is SGHRS and CDR2 is YFSETQ. The CDR3 extends over 16 amino acids. Deletions cut 0 bases from V and 1 base from J, with 11 bases between. CDR3 bases: TGCGCCAGCAGCTTGGGTGGGCCGCGATCTGGAAACACCATATATTTT. It yields the protein CASSLGGPRSGNTIYF.

The chain combines TRBV7-6 with TRBJ2-3, with TRBD2 identical over 7 bases. J lost 6 bases, V lost 1 base, and 13 bases had no gene match. Germline V gene lookup returns CDR1 SGHVS and CDR2 FNYEAQ. This CDR3 has 17 amino acids. The CDR3 region has the DNA TGTGCCAGCAGCTTAGGTATTTCGGGGGGAATCATCGATACGCAGTATTTT. Protein product: CASSLGISGGIIDTQYF.

This chain uses TRBV5-1 with TRBJ2-3; D remains unclear. Germline loops: CDR1 SGHRS, CDR2 YFSETQ. V gave up 0 bases and J gave up 6 bases, with 8 bases separating them. CDR3 length: 13 amino acids. CDR3: CASSLGGVDTQYF. CDR3 coding DNA: TGCGCCAGCAGCTTGGGAGGCGTGGATACGCAGTATTTT.

This sequence joins TRBV15 and TRBJ2-7, with a possible D match to TRBD2 (5 bases). The CDR3 has 13 residues. The germline V gene has CDR1 LNHNV and CDR2 YYDKDF (reference sequence). Between the trimmed V and J ends, which lost 0 bases and 6 bases, there was a span of 9 bases. The DNA of the CDR3 is TGTGCCACCAGCAGAGAGAAGCGGTTCGAGCAGTACTTC. Its translation: CATSREKRFEQYF.

The rearrangement links TRBV18 to TRBJ1-3; TRBD1 is a possible D gene (6 bases). The CDR3 runs 15 residues. V lost 3 bases, J lost 0 bases, and 9 bases lay in between. The germline V gene has CDR1 KGHSH and CDR2 LQKENI. The CDR3 loop is CASSPGQSSGNTIYF. CDR3 coding DNA: TGTGCCAGCTCACCCGGACAGTCCTCTGGAAACACCATATATTTT.

This chain links TRBV11-2 with TRBJ2-3, with a possible D match to TRBD2 (5 bases). V was trimmed by 1 base and J by 2 bases, leaving 7 bases between them. This CDR3 is 14 amino acids long. From germline, CDR1 is SGHAT and CDR2 FQNNGV. DNA for the CDR3: TGTGCCAGCAGCTTAGGGCTAGCCACAGATACGCAGTATTTT. Its protein product is CASSLGLATDTQYF.

This clone was seen just once. The V call is TRBV2, the J call TRBJ2-1, with 11 nucleotides matching TRBD2. V trimming: 5 bases; J trimming: 14 bases; junction bases outside the gene matches: 5. The germline CDR1 and CDR2 sequences are SNHLY and FYNNEI. This CDR3 comprises 12 residues. The CDR3 sequence: CASSLAGGQKFF. The CDR3 DNA is TGTGCCAGCAGTCTAGCGGGGGGCCAAAAGTTCTTC.